A selection of T cell receptor beta chains follows, all from one sample in a study of blood T cells in healthy people across ages. TCRdb fed the 5' RACE reads into MiXCR, producing one record per CDR3 protein. The data show over 1,200,000 distinct CDR3 sequences, with roughly 59% seen just once and 5.5% to 8% held by the top ten. The material sequenced was blood. The receptor set was obtained from a man between 18 and 29 years old in good health. The conserved cysteine and the conserved F or W are not part of the CDR3 here. For some rows the clone size is stated as once, few or many, or as a class when expanded; others skip it.

V gene: TRBV29-1
J gene: TRBJ2-7
clone size: few
CDR3 length: 12
CDR3 protein: SVETASHTYEQY

V gene: TRBV6-2/TRBV6-3
J gene: TRBJ2-7
clone size: once
CDR3 length: 12
CDR3 protein: ASSSDRVSDEQY

V gene: TRBV5-1
J gene: TRBJ2-7
clone size: many
CDR3 length: 10
CDR3 protein: ASSLDRYEQY

V gene: TRBV3-1
J gene: TRBJ2-1
clone size: few
CDR3 length: 11
CDR3 protein: ASSQEAVPEQF

V gene: TRBV4-3
J gene: TRBJ2-1
clone size: .
CDR3 length: 13
CDR3 protein: ASSQWGLLYNEQF

V gene: TRBV7-8
J gene: TRBJ2-1
clone size: few
CDR3 length: 12
CDR3 protein: ASSLMASVNEQF

V gene: TRBV11-2
J gene: TRBJ2-1
clone size: .
CDR3 length: 14
CDR3 protein: ASSKSGGPAYNEQF

V gene: TRBV6-5
J gene: TRBJ2-7
clone size: .
CDR3 length: 9
CDR3 protein: ASRSGDEQY

V gene: TRBV4-1
J gene: TRBJ2-3
clone size: few
CDR3 length: 13
CDR3 protein: ASSQVAGSTDTQY

V gene: TRBV6-1
J gene: TRBJ1-5
clone size: .
CDR3 length: 13
CDR3 protein: ASSPGTSDYQPQH

V gene: TRBV27
J gene: TRBJ2-3
clone size: few
CDR3 length: 12
CDR3 protein: ASGTRTSTDTQY

V gene: TRBV29-1
J gene: TRBJ1-4
clone size: .
CDR3 length: 12
CDR3 protein: SVADRGRDEKLF

V gene: TRBV4-1
J gene: TRBJ1-4
clone size: few
CDR3 length: 14
CDR3 protein: ASSQAGKTDHEKLF

V gene: TRBV20-1
J gene: TRBJ2-3
clone size: .
CDR3 length: 13
CDR3 protein: SASLPGDGTDTQY

V gene: TRBV20-1
J gene: TRBJ1-2
clone size: .
CDR3 length: 9
CDR3 protein: SAISFYGYT

V gene: TRBV7-9
J gene: TRBJ1-2
clone size: .
CDR3 length: 11
CDR3 protein: ASNIPAEYGYT

V gene: TRBV5-1
J gene: TRBJ2-2
clone size: .
CDR3 length: 12
CDR3 protein: ASSVGTQTGELF